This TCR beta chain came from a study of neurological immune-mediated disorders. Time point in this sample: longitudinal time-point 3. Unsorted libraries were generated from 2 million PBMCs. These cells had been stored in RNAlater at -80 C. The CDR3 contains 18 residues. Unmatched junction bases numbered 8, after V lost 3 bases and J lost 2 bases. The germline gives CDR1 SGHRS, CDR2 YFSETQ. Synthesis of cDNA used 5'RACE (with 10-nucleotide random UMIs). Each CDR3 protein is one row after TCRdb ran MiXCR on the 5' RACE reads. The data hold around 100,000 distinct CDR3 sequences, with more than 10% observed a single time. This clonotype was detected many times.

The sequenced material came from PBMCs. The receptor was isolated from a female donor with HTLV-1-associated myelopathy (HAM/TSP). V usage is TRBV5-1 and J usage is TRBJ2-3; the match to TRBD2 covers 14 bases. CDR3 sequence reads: CASSSGTSGGLFTDTQYF. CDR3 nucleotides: TGCGCCAGCAGCTCCGGGACTAGCGGGGGCCTATTCACAGATACGCAGTATTTT.